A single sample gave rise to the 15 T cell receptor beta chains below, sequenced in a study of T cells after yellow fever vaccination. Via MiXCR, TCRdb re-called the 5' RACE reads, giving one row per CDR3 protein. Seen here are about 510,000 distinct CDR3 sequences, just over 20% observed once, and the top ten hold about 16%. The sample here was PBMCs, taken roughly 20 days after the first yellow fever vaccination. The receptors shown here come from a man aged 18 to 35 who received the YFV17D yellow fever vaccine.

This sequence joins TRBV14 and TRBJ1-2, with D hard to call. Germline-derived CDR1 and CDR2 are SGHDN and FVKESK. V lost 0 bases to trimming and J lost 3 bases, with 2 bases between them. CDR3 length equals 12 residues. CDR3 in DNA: TGTGCCAGCAGCCAAGAGCACTATGGCTACACCTTC. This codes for CASSQEHYGYTF.

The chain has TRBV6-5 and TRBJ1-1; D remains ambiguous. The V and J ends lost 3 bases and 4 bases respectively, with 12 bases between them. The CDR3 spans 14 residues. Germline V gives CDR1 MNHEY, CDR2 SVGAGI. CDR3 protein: CASSYRDWSTEAFF. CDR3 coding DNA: TGTGCCAGCAGTTATAGGGATTGGAGCACTGAAGCTTTCTTT.

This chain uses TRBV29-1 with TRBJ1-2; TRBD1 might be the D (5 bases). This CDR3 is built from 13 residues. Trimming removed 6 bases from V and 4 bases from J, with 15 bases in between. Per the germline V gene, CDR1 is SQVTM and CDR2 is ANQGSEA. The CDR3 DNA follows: TGCAGCGTCTTAACCGGGACTTCCTATGGCTACACCTTC. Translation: CSVLTGTSYGYTF.

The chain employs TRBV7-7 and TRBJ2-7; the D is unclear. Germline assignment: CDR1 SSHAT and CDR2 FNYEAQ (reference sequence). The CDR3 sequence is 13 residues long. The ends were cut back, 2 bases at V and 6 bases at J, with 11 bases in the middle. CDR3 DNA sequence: TGTGCCAGCAGCTTACAGAGGTTCGGCGAGCAGTACTTC. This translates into CASSLQRFGEQYF.

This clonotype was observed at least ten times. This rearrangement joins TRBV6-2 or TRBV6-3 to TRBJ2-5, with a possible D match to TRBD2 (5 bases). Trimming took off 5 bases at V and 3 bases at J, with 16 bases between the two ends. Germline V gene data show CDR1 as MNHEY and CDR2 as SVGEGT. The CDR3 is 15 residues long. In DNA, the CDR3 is TGTGCCAGCAGTCCGCCAGCGGTGTTAAAAGAGACCCAGTACTTC. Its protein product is CASSPPAVLKETQYF.

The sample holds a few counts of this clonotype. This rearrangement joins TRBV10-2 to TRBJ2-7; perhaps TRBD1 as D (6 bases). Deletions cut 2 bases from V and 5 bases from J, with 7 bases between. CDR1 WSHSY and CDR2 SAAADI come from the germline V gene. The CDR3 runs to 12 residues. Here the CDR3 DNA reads TGCGCCAGCAGTGAGCCAGGGGACGAGCAGTACTTC. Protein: CASSEPGDEQYF.

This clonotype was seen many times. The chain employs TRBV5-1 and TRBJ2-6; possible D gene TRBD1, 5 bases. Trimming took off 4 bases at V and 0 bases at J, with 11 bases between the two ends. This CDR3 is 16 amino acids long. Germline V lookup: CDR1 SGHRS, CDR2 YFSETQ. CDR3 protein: CASSPRQSSGANVLTF. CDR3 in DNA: TGCGCCAGCAGCCCAAGACAGAGCTCTGGGGCCAACGTCCTGACTTTC. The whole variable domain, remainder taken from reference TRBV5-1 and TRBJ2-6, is KAGVTQTPRYLIKTRGQQVTLSCSPISGHRSVSWYQQTPGQGLQFLFEYFSETQRNKGNFPGRFSGRQFSNSRSEMNVSTLELGDSALYLCASSPRQSSGANVLTFGAGSRLTVL.

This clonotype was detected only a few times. Here the CDR3 DNA reads TGCGCCAGCAGCTTGGTCGCTAACGGGGCAGATACGCAGTATTTT. This translates into CASSLVANGADTQYF. V usage is TRBV5-1 and J usage is TRBJ2-3; the D gene is possibly TRBD2 (5 bases). Trimming removed 0 bases at V and 4 bases at J, with 12 bases between. The CDR3 has 15 amino acids. CDR1 SGHRS and CDR2 YFSETQ come from the germline V gene.

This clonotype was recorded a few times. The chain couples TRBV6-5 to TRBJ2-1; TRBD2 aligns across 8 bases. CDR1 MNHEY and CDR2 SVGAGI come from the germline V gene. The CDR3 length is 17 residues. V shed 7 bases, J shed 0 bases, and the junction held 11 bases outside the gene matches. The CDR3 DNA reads TGTGCCAGCAACGAACGTCCCGGGACTAGCTCCTACAATGAGCAGTTCTTC. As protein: CASNERPGTSSYNEQFF.

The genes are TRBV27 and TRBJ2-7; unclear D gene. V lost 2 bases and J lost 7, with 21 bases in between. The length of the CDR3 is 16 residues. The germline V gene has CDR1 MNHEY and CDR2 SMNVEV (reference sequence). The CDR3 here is CASSLRGRPVVGEQYF. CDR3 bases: TGTGCCAGCAGTTTACGAGGACGACCGGTGGTGGGGGAGCAGTACTTC.

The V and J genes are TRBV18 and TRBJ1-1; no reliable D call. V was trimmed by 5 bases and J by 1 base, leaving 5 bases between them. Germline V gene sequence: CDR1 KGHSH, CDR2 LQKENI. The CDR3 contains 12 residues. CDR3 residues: CASSTQNTEAFF. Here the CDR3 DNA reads TGTGCCAGCTCAACCCAGAACACTGAAGCTTTCTTT.

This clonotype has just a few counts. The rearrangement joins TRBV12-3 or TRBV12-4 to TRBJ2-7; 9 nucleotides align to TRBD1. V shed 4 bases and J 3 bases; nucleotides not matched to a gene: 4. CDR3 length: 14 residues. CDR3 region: CASSWGTGSYEQYF. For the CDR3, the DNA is TGTGCCAGCAGTTGGGGGACAGGGAGCTACGAGCAGTACTTC.

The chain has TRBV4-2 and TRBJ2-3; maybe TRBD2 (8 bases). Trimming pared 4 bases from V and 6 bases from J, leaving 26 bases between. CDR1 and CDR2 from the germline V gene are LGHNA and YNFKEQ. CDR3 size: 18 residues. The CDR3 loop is CASSPLGGSGGRGDTQYF. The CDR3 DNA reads TGTGCCAGCAGCCCCTTGGGGGGGAGCGGGGGCAGGGGGGATACGCAGTATTTT.

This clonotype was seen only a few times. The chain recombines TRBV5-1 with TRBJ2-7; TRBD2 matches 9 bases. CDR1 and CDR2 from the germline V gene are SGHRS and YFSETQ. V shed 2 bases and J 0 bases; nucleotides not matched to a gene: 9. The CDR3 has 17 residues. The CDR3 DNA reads TGCGCCAGCAGCTTTTTTGGAGCGGGGGGTTCCTCCTACGAGCAGTACGTC. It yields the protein CASSFFGAGGSSYEQYV.

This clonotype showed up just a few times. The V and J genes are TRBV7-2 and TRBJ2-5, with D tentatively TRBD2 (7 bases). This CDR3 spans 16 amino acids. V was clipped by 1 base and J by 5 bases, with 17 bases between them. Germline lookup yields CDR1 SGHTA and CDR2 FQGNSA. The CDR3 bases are TGTGCCAGCAGCTTAGGCGGGGGCCACGGCGTGGAGACCCAGTACTTC. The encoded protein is CASSLGGGHGVETQYF.